The 5 T cell receptor beta chains below all came from one sample that was sequenced in a study of lymphopenia after photon versus proton radiotherapy. Some clones are missing from TCRdb's copy, which holds only in-frame ones; the method was immunoSEQ multiplex PCR. The sample lists 37,000 or so clones, more than 70% seen once, with 2.5% to 3.5% in the top ten. The specimen was peripheral blood, collected from a patient treated with photon-based radiotherapy. These receptors were obtained from a man between 45 and 60 years old with gastric cancer.

The DNA for the CDR3 is TGTGCCAGCAGCTTGGCAGGGGAGGGCCAAGAGACCCAGTACTTC. Translating it yields CASSLAGEGQETQYF. The rearrangement uses TRBV5-6 and TRBJ2-5, with D possibly matching TRBD2 (7 bases). Deletions cut 0 bases from V and 1 base from J, with 10 bases between. Germline CDR1 and CDR2: SGHDT and YYEEEE. The CDR3 spans 15 residues. Supplemented by reference TRBV5-6 and TRBJ2-5, the full variable domain reads DAGVTQSPTHLIKTRGQQVTLRCSPKSGHDTVSWYQQALGQGPQFIFQYYEEEERQRGNFPDRFSGHQFPNYSSELNVNALLLGDSALYLCASSLAGEGQETQYFGPGTRLLVL.

This chain uses TRBV19 with TRBJ1-1; possibly TRBD1 for D (5 bases). Germline CDR1 reads LNHDA; CDR2 reads SQIVND (reference sequence). The CDR3 spans 16 residues. With 1 base removed from V and 0 bases from J, the gap between germline ends came to 12 bases. CDR3 protein: CASSIGGRQLNTEAFF. The CDR3 DNA reads as TGTGCCAGTAGTATAGGGGGACGGCAGTTGAACACTGAAGCTTTCTTT.

This clone came up once. The chain carries TRBV4-2 and TRBJ1-1; D unclear. The CDR3 loop spans 13 amino acids. Trimming pared 8 bases from V and 1 base from J, leaving 11 bases between. Germline V gives CDR1 LGHNA, CDR2 YNFKEQ. The CDR3 region has the DNA TGTGCCAGCGCACCGGGTCGGAACACTGAAGCTTTCTTT. This gives the protein CASAPGRNTEAFF.

This clone was seen only a few times. This sequence joins TRBV25-1 and TRBJ2-5; 13 nucleotides match TRBD2. The CDR3 totals 16 residues. The ends lost 4 bases at V and 1 base at J; junction bases unmatched: 3. The germline V gene encodes CDR1 MGHDK and CDR2 SYGVNS. This chain's CDR3 is CASSGGTSGTQETQYF. CDR3 bases: TGTGCCAGCAGTGGGGGGACTAGCGGGACCCAAGAGACCCAGTACTTC.

The CDR3 DNA sequence: TGTGCCAGCAGCTCCGGAGAGGGGAGGTCCTACGAGCAGTACTTC. Encoded protein: CASSSGEGRSYEQYF. The chain has TRBV7-6 and TRBJ2-7, with TRBD2 as a possible D gene (6 bases). In germline, CDR1 is SGHVS, CDR2 FNYEAQ. This CDR3 contains 15 residues. V was clipped by 4 bases and J by 1 base, with 14 bases between them. Complete variable domain (other parts from reference TRBV7-6 and TRBJ2-7): GAGVSQSPRYKVTKRGQDVALRCDPISGHVSLYWYRQALGQGPEFLTYFNYEAQQDKSGLPNDRFSAERPEGSISTLTIQRTEQRDSAMYRCASSSGEGRSYEQYFGPGTRLTVT.